What follows describes a single T cell receptor beta chain. Antigen: not known. The data were taken from a study of cytomegalovirus exposure and HLA in healthy donors. 60 Vbeta and 13 Jbeta primers were used in PCR. Data came from immunoSEQ multiplex PCR; TCRdb stores just in-frame clones and leaves some out. This repertoire includes roughly 100,000 clones. Study-wide results and limits: Later analysis demonstrated an association between a missense DCLRE1C variant and TCR beta V- and J-gene trimming.

The origin of this receptor is a man between 50 and 59 years old in good health and CMV-seropositive. Material for sequencing was PBMCs.

CDR3 DNA sequence: TGTGCCAGCAGTTACGGCGGGAGTCTGTACAATGAGCAGTTCTTC. The encoded protein is CASSYGGSLYNEQFF. The genes are TRBV6-5 and TRBJ2-1, with 7 bases aligning to TRBD2. Per germline, CDR1 MNHEY and CDR2 SVGAGI. Trimming at V came to 2 bases and at J to 4 bases, leaving 5 bases not matched to a gene. The CDR3 has 15 residues.